One and the same sample provided the 16 T cell receptor beta chains below, sequenced in a study of regulatory T cells in long-lasting Graves disease. In building TCR beta libraries, iRepertoire HTBI primers were used together with Arm-PCR of CDR3 regions. TCRdb used MiXCR to reprocess the multiplex PCR reads, holding one entry per CDR3 protein. The sample lists fewer than 600,000 distinct CDR3 sequences; 22% were seen once. The sample's time point: persistent/refractory GD, antithyroid drugs over 5 years with positive TRAb. TCR sequences were obtained from RNA taken from PBMCs. Sequenced here: peripheral blood mononuclear cells (PBMCs), sampled when the disease was refractory, from a patient treated with antithyroid drugs. The receptors originated from a female donor with Graves disease.

This clonotype was counted many times. V is TRBV11-1 and J is TRBJ2-7; 11 bases agree with TRBD2. V lost 5 bases, J lost 1 base, and 13 bases stayed unmatched. CDR3 length: 18 residues. Germline values: CDR1 SGHAT, CDR2 FQDESV (reference sequence). CDR3 in DNA: TGTGCCAGCAGCAGCGGACTAGCGGGCGGGTTTAAGTCCTACGAGCAGTACTTC. It yields the protein CASSSGLAGGFKSYEQYF.

This clonotype was counted ten times or more. This chain connects TRBV12-3 or TRBV12-4 to TRBJ2-5; a weak D match, TRBD1 (6 bases). This CDR3 spans 14 amino acids. V lost 7 bases and J 5 bases, leaving 17 bases between the germline ends. The CDR3 nucleotides are TGTGCCAGCACCGGACAGTCCACCTCGGAGACCCAGTACTTC. This codes for CASTGQSTSETQYF.

There are a few counts of this clonotype. The chain employs TRBV19 and TRBJ1-1, with a possible D match to TRBD1 (5 bases). The CDR3 length is 13 residues. Germline values: CDR1 LNHDA, CDR2 SQIVND (reference sequence). Trimming left V 6 bases short and J 5 bases short, with 13 bases between. The CDR3 DNA is TGTGCCAGTAGATGGGGCCCGGGGACTGAAGCTTTCTTT. Translating it yields CASRWGPGTEAFF.

This clonotype turned up a few times. For the CDR3, the DNA is TGTGCCAGCAGCCTGGGACAGCATTACACCTTC. Protein product: CASSLGQHYTF. The chain is built from TRBV14 and TRBJ1-2; TRBD1 aligns across 7 bases. The CDR3 is made up of 11 amino acids. Germline V gene sequence: CDR1 SGHDN, CDR2 FVKESK. The V gene end was trimmed by 4 bases and the J gene end by 11 bases; junction bases not matched to a gene: 4.

The chain couples TRBV7-2 to TRBJ1-2; 7 bases fit TRBD1. The CDR3 length is 13 residues. V shed 7 bases, J shed 8 bases, and the junction held 10 bases outside the gene matches. CDR1 SGHTA and CDR2 FQGNSA come from the germline V gene. CDR3 in DNA: TGTGCCAGCAACCGGCAGGGGGAGGGAGGCTACACCTTC. It specifies CASNRQGEGGYTF.

The CDR3 sequence: CASSVGTGEGNIQYF. The CDR3 DNA follows: TGTGCCAGCAGCGTCGGGACTGGCGAAGGGAACATTCAGTACTTC. The rearrangement links TRBV7-3 to TRBJ2-4; D possibly corresponds to TRBD2 (6 bases). V lost 5 bases, J lost 7 bases, and 18 bases lay in between. The CDR3 extends over 15 amino acids. Per the germline V gene, CDR1 is SGHTA and CDR2 is FQGTGA.

This clonotype has only a few counts. This chain connects TRBV3-1 to TRBJ1-5; no clear D gene. Trimming cost V 1 base and J 2 bases, with 6 bases left between them. The germline CDR1 and CDR2 sequences are LGHDT and YNNKEL (reference sequence). The CDR3 has 14 residues. CDR3 DNA: TGTGCCAGCAGCCAAGTCGCAGGCAATCAGCCCCAGCATTTT. The encoded protein is CASSQVAGNQPQHF.

This clonotype was counted only a few times. J is TRBJ2-5 and V is TRBV7-2; D possibly corresponds to TRBD2 (5 bases). Per germline, CDR1 SGHTA and CDR2 FQGNSA. The length of the CDR3 is 14 residues. V lost 3 bases and J lost 4, with 12 bases in between. The CDR3 is CASSLYSLAETQYF. In DNA form, the CDR3 reads TGTGCCAGCAGCTTGTACTCTCTAGCAGAGACCCAGTACTTC.

This clonotype appeared a few times. The J gene is TRBJ2-7, the V gene TRBV5-1; 11 bases line up with TRBD1. V was clipped by 4 bases and J by 2 bases; unmatched bases: 5. Germline V gene sequence: CDR1 SGHRS, CDR2 YFSETQ. This CDR3 comprises 15 residues. The DNA for the CDR3 is TGCGCCAGCAGCGCTGGGACAGGGGGAACCTACGAGCAGTACTTC. Its translation: CASSAGTGGTYEQYF.

The chain employs TRBV15 and TRBJ2-1, with 8 nucleotides matching TRBD1. The CDR3 has 15 amino acids. Germline loops: CDR1 LNHNV, CDR2 YYDKDF (reference sequence). J lost 4 bases, V lost 2 bases, and 4 bases had no gene match. This CDR3 is CATSRKRTGYNEQFF. For the CDR3, the DNA is TGTGCCACCAGCAGAAAACGGACAGGGTACAATGAGCAGTTCTTC.

This clonotype has at least ten counts. The genes are TRBV28 and TRBJ1-2; D is unclear. This CDR3 is 15 amino acids long. The germline V and J ends were trimmed by 3 bases and 0 bases, with 11 bases remaining between them. Germline V gene sequence: CDR1 MDHEN, CDR2 SYDVKM. CDR3 residues: CASSLGLLTNYGYTF. For the CDR3, the DNA is TGTGCCAGCAGTTTGGGTCTCCTTACTAACTATGGCTACACCTTC.

This clonotype was detected ten times or more. The V call is TRBV24-1, the J call TRBJ2-5; TRBD1 agrees at 8 bases. Germline V lookup: CDR1 KGHDR, CDR2 SFDVKD. The CDR3 extends over 15 amino acids. Trimming at V came to 1 base and at J to 4 bases, leaving 4 bases not matched to a gene. CDR3 residues: CATSDFRGLVETQYF. Here the CDR3 DNA reads TGTGCCACCAGTGATTTCAGGGGGCTCGTAGAGACCCAGTACTTC.

The table lists this clonotype with many counts. The chain employs TRBV6-1 and TRBJ1-1, with D unclear. Germline CDR1 MNHNS, CDR2 SASEGT. V was trimmed by 8 bases and J by 1 base, leaving 11 bases between them. This CDR3 has 13 residues. The CDR3 here is CASASQENTEAFF. CDR3 nucleotides: TGTGCCAGCGCGAGCCAGGAGAACACTGAAGCTTTCTTT.

The gene calls are TRBV25-1 and TRBJ1-4, with TRBD1 matching 8 bases. CDR3 length: 12 residues. V shed 4 bases, J shed 10 bases, and the junction held 2 bases outside the gene matches. Germline V lookup: CDR1 MGHDK, CDR2 SYGVNS. CDR3 amino acids: CASSAGTGKLFF. The DNA for the CDR3 is TGTGCCAGCAGTGCGGGGACAGGAAAACTGTTTTTT. Based on the CDR3 plus reference TRBV25-1 and TRBJ1-4, the full variable domain is EADIYQTPRYLVIGTGKKITLECSQTMGHDKMYWYQQDPGMELHLIHYSYGVNSTEKGDLSSESTVSRIRTEHFPLTLESARPSHTSQYLCASSAGTGKLFFGSGTQLSVL.

The chain links TRBV20-1 to TRBJ1-5; the D is unclear. The germline V gene encodes CDR1 DFQATT and CDR2 SNEGSKA (reference sequence). The length of the CDR3 is 13 residues. V lost 4 bases and J 2 bases, leaving 9 bases between the germline ends. This chain's CDR3 is CSAKGGGNQPQHF. In DNA, the CDR3 is TGCAGTGCTAAGGGCGGAGGCAATCAGCCCCAGCATTTT.

The chain employs TRBV19 and TRBJ1-2, with TRBD1 identical over 8 bases. CDR3 length: 14 residues. CDR1 and CDR2 (germline): LNHDA, SQIVND (reference sequence). After removal of 4 bases from V and 6 bases from J, the junction contained 7 bases not matched to a gene. This CDR3 reads CASSNDRGFDGYTF. Here the CDR3 DNA reads TGTGCCAGTAGTAATGACAGGGGATTCGATGGCTACACCTTC.